This TCR beta chain was found in a study of blood T cell repertoires in COVID-19. At the level of the study: The analysed material was cDNA or gDNA that came from T cells, B-cell-depleted T cells, or PBMCs.

The repertoire was sequenced with immunoSEQ multiplex PCR; TCRdb's copy has only in-frame clones and lacks some. The sample records about 150,000 clones, 81% being singletons. This CDR3 spans 16 amino acids. Germline CDR1 reads ENHRY; CDR2 reads SYGVKD. Losses at the gene ends were 10 bases for V and 0 bases for J; bases not matched to a gene: 10. The sequence came from a human donor with acute or convalescent COVID-19. The donor label of this sample is uncertain. The chain links TRBV10-3 to TRBJ2-5; 11 bases map to TRBD2. Sequencing was carried out using peripheral blood. The CDR3, as DNA: TGTGCCACCTCACTCGCTAGCGGGAGGTACCAAGAGACCCAGTACTTC. Residues: CATSLASGRYQETQYF.